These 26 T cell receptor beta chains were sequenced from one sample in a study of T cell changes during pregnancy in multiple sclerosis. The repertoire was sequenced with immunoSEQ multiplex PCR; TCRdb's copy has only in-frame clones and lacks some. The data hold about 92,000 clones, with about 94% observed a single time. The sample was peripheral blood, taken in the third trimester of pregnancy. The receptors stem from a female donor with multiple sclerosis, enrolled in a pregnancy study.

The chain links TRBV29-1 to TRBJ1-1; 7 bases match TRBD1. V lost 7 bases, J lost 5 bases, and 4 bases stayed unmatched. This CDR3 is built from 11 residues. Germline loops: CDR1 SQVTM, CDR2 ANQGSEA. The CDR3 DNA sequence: TGCAGCGGGATACAGGGGACTGAAGCTTTCTTT. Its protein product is CSGIQGTEAFF.

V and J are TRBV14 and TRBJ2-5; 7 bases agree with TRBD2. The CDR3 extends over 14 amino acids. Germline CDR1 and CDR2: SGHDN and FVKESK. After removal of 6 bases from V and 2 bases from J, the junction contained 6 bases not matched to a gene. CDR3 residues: CASSRGEGQETQYF. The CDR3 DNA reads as TGTGCCAGCAGTCGCGGGGAGGGACAAGAGACCCAGTACTTC.

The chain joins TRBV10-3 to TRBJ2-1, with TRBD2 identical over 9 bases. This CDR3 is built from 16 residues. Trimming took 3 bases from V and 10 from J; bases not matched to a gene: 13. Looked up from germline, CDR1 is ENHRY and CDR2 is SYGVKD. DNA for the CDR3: TGTGCCATCAGTGACCCGGGACTAGCAGGCGTTGGCGAGCAGTTCTTC. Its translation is CAISDPGLAGVGEQFF.

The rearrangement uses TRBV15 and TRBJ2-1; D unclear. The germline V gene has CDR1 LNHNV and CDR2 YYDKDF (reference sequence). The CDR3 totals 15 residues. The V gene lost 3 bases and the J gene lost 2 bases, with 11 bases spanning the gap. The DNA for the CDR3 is TGTGCCACCAGCAGCACTATATCCCCCTACAATGAGCAGTTCTTC. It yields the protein CATSSTISPYNEQFF.

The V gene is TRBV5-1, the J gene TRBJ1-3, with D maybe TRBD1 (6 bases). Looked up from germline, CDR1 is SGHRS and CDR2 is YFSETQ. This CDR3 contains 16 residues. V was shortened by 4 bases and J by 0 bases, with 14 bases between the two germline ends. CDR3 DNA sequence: TGCGCCAGCAGCAAGGACACAGGGAACTCTGGAAACACCATATATTTT. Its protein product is CASSKDTGNSGNTIYF.

CDR3 nucleotides: TGCGCCAGCAGCTTGGGCGGACTAATTATGAACACTGAAGCTTTCTTT. This encodes CASSLGGLIMNTEAFF. This sequence joins TRBV5-1 and TRBJ1-1, with D unresolved. The CDR3 covers 16 residues. Trimming pared 0 bases from V and 0 bases from J, leaving 12 bases between. Germline V gene lookup returns CDR1 SGHRS and CDR2 YFSETQ.

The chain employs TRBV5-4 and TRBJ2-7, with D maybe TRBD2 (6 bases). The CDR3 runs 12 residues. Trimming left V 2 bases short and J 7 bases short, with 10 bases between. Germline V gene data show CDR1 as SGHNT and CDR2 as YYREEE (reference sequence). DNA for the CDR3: TGTGCCAGCAGCTTACGGGCGGGGGAGCAGTACTTC. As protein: CASSLRAGEQYF.

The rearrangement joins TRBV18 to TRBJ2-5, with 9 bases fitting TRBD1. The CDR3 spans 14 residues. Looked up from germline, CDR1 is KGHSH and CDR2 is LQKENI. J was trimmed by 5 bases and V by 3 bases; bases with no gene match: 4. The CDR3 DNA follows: TGTGCCAGCTCACCCGGGACAGGGACGGAGACCCAGTACTTC. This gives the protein CASSPGTGTETQYF. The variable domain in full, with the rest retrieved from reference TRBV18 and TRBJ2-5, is NAGVMQNPRHLVRRRGQEARLRCSPMKGHSHVYWYRQLPEEGLKFMVYLQKENIIDESGMPKERFSAEFPKEGPSILRIQQVVRGDSAAYFCASSPGTGTETQYFGPGTRLLVL.

This CDR3 is CASSTVGAVGNTIYF. As DNA, the CDR3 is TGTGCCAGCTCCACGGTGGGGGCCGTGGGGAACACCATATATTTT. The gene calls are TRBV18 and TRBJ1-3, with D possibly TRBD1 on 6 matching bases. This CDR3 spans 15 amino acids. From germline, CDR1 is KGHSH and CDR2 LQKENI. The ends were cut back, 6 bases at V and 7 bases at J, with 19 bases in the middle.

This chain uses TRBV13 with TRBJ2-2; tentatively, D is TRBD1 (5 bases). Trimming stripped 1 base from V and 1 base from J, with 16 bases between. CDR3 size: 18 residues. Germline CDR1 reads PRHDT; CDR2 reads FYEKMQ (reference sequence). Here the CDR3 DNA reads TGTGCCAGCAGCTTAGTTTGGGCAGGGATTGAGAACACCGGGGAGCTGTTTTTT. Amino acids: CASSLVWAGIENTGELFF.

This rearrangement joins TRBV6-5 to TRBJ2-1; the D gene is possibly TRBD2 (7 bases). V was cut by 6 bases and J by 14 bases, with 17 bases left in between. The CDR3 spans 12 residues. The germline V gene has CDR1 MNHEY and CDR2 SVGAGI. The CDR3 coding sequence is TGTGCCAGCAGACAACTCCAGGGGAGGGAGTTCTTC. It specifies CASRQLQGREFF.

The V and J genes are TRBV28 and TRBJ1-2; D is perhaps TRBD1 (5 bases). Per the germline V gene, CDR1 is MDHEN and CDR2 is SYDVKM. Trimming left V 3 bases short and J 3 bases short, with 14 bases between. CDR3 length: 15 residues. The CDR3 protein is CASSLINRPDYGYTF. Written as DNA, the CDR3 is TGTGCCAGCAGTTTGATAAACAGGCCTGACTATGGCTACACCTTC.

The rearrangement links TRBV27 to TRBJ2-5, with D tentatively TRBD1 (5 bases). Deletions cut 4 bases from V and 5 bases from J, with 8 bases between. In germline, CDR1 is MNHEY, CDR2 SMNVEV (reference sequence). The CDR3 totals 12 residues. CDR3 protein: CASSSGPETQYF. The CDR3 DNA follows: TGTGCCAGCAGTTCAGGGCCGGAGACCCAGTACTTC.

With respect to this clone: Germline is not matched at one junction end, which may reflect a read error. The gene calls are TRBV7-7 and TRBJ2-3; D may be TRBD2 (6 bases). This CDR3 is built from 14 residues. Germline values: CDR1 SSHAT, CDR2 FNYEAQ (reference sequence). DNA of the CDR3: TGTGCTAGCAGCCCACTAGCCGGACCAGATACGCAGTATTTT. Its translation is CASSPLAGPDTQYF.

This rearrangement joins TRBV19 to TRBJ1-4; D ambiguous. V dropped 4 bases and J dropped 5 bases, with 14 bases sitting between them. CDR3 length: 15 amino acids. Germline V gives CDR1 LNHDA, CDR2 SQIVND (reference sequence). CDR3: CASSTKTQTNEKLFF. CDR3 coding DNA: TGTGCCAGTAGTACCAAGACACAAACAAATGAAAAACTGTTTTTT.

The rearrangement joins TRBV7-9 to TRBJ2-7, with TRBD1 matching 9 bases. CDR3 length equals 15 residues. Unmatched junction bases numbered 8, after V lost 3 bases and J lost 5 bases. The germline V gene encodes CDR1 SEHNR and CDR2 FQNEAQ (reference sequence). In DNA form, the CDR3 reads TGTGCCAGCAGCTTTCCGGGACAGGGAGTCCACGAGCAGTACTTC. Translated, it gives CASSFPGQGVHEQYF.

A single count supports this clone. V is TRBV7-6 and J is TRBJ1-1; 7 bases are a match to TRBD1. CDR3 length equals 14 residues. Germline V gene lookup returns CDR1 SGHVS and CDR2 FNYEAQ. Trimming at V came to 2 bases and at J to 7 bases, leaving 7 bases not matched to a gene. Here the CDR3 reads CASSLRQGEVEAFF. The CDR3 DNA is TGTGCCAGCAGCTTAAGGCAGGGGGAGGTTGAAGCTTTCTTT.

The CDR3 nucleotides read TGTGCCAGCAGTTTAGACCCCCCGGGGGCTAGCGGGGTGCGGAATGAGCAGTTCTTC. Translating it yields CASSLDPPGASGVRNEQFF. The chain recombines TRBV27 with TRBJ2-1; TRBD2 agrees at 9 bases. Germline V lookup: CDR1 MNHEY, CDR2 SMNVEV (reference sequence). CDR3 length: 19 residues. The junction had 18 bases not matched to a gene; V was cut back by 2 bases and J by 7 bases.

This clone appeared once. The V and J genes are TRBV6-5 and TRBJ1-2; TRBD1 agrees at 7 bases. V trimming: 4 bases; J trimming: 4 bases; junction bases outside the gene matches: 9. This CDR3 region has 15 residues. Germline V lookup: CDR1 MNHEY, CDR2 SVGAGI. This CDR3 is CASSFAGTVLYGYTF. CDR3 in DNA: TGTGCCAGCAGTTTCGCCGGGACAGTCCTCTATGGCTACACCTTC.

The CDR3: CASSFTTGTYEQYF. The DNA for the CDR3 is TGTGCCAGCAGCTTCACGACAGGGACCTACGAGCAGTACTTC. V gene TRBV7-8 combines with J gene TRBJ2-7; 7 bases fit TRBD1. This CDR3 is built from 14 residues. V shed 3 bases and J 2 bases; nucleotides not matched to a gene: 4. CDR1 is SGHVS and CDR2 is FQNEAQ in the germline V gene.

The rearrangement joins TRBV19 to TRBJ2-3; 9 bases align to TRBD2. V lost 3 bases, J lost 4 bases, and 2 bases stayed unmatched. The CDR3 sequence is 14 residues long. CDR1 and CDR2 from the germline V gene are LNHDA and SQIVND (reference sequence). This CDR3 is CASSIGTSSDTQYF. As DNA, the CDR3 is TGTGCCAGTAGTATTGGGACTAGCTCAGATACGCAGTATTTT.

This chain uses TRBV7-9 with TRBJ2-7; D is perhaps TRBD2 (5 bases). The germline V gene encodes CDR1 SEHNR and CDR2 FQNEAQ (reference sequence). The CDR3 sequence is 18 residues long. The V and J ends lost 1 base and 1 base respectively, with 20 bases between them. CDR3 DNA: TGTGCCAGCAGCTTAGATAACGGGGTTCGGGGTCCATCCTACGAGCAGTACTTC. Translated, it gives CASSLDNGVRGPSYEQYF.

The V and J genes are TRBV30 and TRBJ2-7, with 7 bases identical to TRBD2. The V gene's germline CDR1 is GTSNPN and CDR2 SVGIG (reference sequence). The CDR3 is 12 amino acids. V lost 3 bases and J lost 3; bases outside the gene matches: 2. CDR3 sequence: CAWSGGFYEQYF. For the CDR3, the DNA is TGTGCCTGGAGCGGGGGGTTCTACGAGCAGTACTTC.

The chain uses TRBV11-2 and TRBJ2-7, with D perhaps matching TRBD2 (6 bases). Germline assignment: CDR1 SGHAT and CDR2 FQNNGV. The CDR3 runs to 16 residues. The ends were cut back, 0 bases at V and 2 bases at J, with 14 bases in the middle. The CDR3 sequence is CASSLEGVGGPYEQYF. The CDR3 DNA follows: TGTGCCAGCAGCTTAGAAGGGGTGGGGGGACCCTACGAGCAGTACTTC.

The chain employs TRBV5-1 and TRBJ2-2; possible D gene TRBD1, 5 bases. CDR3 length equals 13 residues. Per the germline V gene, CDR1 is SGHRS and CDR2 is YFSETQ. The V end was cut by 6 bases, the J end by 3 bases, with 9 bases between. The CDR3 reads CASKTGDTGELFF. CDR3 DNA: TGCGCCAGCAAAACAGGAGACACCGGGGAGCTGTTTTTT.

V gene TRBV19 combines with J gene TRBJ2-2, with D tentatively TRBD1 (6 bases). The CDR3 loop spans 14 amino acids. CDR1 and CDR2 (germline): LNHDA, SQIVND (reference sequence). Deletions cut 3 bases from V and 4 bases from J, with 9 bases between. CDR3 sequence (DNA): TGTGCCAGTAGTATCAGGGGAACCACCGGGGAGCTGTTTTTT. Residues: CASSIRGTTGELFF.